In its sample, the clone carrying this TCR beta chain was seen a few times. The target antigen is unknown. An end of the junction does not agree with germline; a read error may underlie this. These data come from a study of T-cell reconstitution after alpha-beta-depleted transplantation in children. Study-wide points: Several hundred expanded graft clones reportedly gave rise to the alpha-beta T cells present about two months after transplant. Once a year had passed after transplant, T-cell counts and diversity came mostly from newly produced T cells.

The germline V gene has CDR1 ENHRY and CDR2 SYGVKD. CDR3 size: 13 residues. The library targeted TCRbeta and was prepared with unique molecular identifiers. MiXCR was run by TCRdb on the PCR reads, yielding one entry per CDR3 protein. The sample has under 450,000 distinct CDR3 sequences, about 17% seen once. This receptor was taken from a boy younger than two who had a stem cell transplant for Wiskott-Aldrich syndrome, so the T cells may come from the graft donor. The sequencing here drew on PBMCs, mostly from graft donor cells, taken 360 days after TCRalphabeta/CD19-depleted stem cell transplant. The chain carries TRBV10-3 and TRBJ2-1; 9 bases fit TRBD2. The CDR3 here is CATSGTSPTRRVF. The DNA for the CDR3 is TGTGCCACCTCCGGGACTAGCCCTACCCGCAGGGTCTTC.